Below are 9 T cell receptor beta chains sequenced from a single sample in a study of blood T cell repertoires in COVID-19 (dated by TCRdb to 2020 to 2021). The protocol used for the library was the immunoSEQ multiplex PCR assay. The clones in this table, taken by TCRdb from immuneACCESS, are in-frame only. Not every clone is retained; where verified, under half of the shortfall comes from an unresolved V gene, and the cause of the rest is unknown. In this sample the table shows about 55,000 clones, 83% of which occur a single time. The ten largest clones take up roughly 2% of the sample. Sequenced: peripheral blood. These receptor sequences come from a woman aged 60-75 years with acute or convalescent COVID-19.

The gene calls are TRBV19 and TRBJ2-6; TRBD1 matches 8 bases. Germline CDR1 LNHDA, CDR2 SQIVND (reference sequence). The V gene end was trimmed by 3 bases and the J gene end by 13 bases; junction bases not matched to a gene: 11. This CDR3 is built from 15 residues. CDR3 in DNA: TGTGCCAGTAGTATGGGGACAGGTCCTGGTTATGTCCTGACTTTC. Translating it yields CASSMGTGPGYVLTF. Full variable domain (rest looked up from reference TRBV19 and TRBJ2-6): DGGITQSPKYLFRKEGQNVTLSCEQNLNHDAMYWYRQDPGQGLRLIYYSQIVNDFQKGDIAEGYSVSREKKESFPLTVTSAQKNPTAFYLCASSMGTGPGYVLTFGAGSRLTVL.

The chain uses TRBV12-3 or TRBV12-4 and TRBJ1-3, with D uncertain. CDR3 size: 12 residues. Trimming took off 5 bases at V and 4 bases at J, with 6 bases between the two ends. The CDR3 loop is CASSHQGNTIYF. CDR3 nucleotide sequence: TGTGCCAGCAGTCATCAGGGAAACACCATATATTTT.

The chain couples TRBV11-3 to TRBJ1-1, with unresolved D. Looked up from germline, CDR1 is SGHNT and CDR2 is YENEEA. Trimming left V 5 bases short and J 6 bases short, with 16 bases between. The CDR3 sequence is 14 residues long. The CDR3 DNA sequence: TGTGCCAGCAGCGGACGTCAGGAGGCACCTGAAGCTTTCTTT. This encodes CASSGRQEAPEAFF.

This sequence joins TRBV5-1 and TRBJ2-5; 8 nucleotides line up with TRBD2. J was trimmed by 4 bases and V by 5 bases; bases with no gene match: 7. This CDR3 contains 14 residues. Germline CDR1 SGHRS, CDR2 YFSETQ. CDR3 in amino acids: CASSRAGVPETQYF. The CDR3 nucleotides read TGCGCCAGCAGTCGAGCGGGAGTTCCAGAGACCCAGTACTTC. The full variable domain, completed using reference TRBV5-1 and TRBJ2-5, is KAGVTQTPRYLIKTRGQQVTLSCSPISGHRSVSWYQQTPGQGLQFLFEYFSETQRNKGNFPGRFSGRQFSNSRSEMNVSTLELGDSALYLCASSRAGVPETQYFGPGTRLLVL.

The V call is TRBV7-8, the J call TRBJ1-2, with D possibly matching TRBD1 (5 bases). Trimming shortened V by 5 bases and J by 3 bases, and 19 bases separated the two germline ends. Germline CDR1 and CDR2: SGHVS and FQNEAQ. This CDR3 is 16 amino acids long. The CDR3 sequence is CASSPWGGKQDYGYTF. CDR3 DNA: TGTGCCAGCAGCCCCTGGGGGGGAAAGCAGGACTATGGCTACACCTTC.

The chain joins TRBV7-2 to TRBJ2-1; 9 bases fit TRBD2. The ends lost 1 base at V and 5 bases at J; junction bases unmatched: 3. This CDR3 has 15 residues. Germline CDR1 SGHTA, CDR2 FQGNSA. The CDR3 sequence: CASSLDSGRHNEQFF. The CDR3 bases are TGTGCCAGCAGCTTAGATAGCGGGAGACACAATGAGCAGTTCTTC. The complete variable domain, with remaining parts taken from reference TRBV7-2 and TRBJ2-1, reads GAGVSQSPSNKVTEKGKDVELRCDPISGHTALYWYRQSLGQGLEFLIYFQGNSAPDKSGLPSDRFSAERTGGSVSTLTIQRTQQEDSAVYLCASSLDSGRHNEQFFGPGTRLTVL.

In its sample, this clone was seen a few times. The rearrangement joins TRBV30 to TRBJ2-1; 8 bases line up with TRBD1. With V trimmed by 4 bases and J by 6 bases, 2 bases remained unmatched. Germline CDR1 GTSNPN, CDR2 SVGIG (reference sequence). The CDR3 is 12 amino acids. CDR3 sequence (DNA): TGTGCCTGGAAGACAGGGGTCAATGAGCAGTTCTTC. As protein: CAWKTGVNEQFF. The variable domain in full, with the rest retrieved from reference TRBV30 and TRBJ2-1, is SQTIHQWPATLVQPVGSPLSLECTVEGTSNPNLYWYRQAAGRGLQLLFYSVGIGQISSEVPQNLSASRPQDRQFILSSKKLLLSDSGFYLCAWKTGVNEQFFGPGTRLTVL.

V is TRBV18 and J is TRBJ1-1, with 8 bases fitting TRBD1. Germline values: CDR1 KGHSH, CDR2 LQKENI. Losses at the gene ends were 3 bases for V and 2 bases for J; bases not matched to a gene: 5. The CDR3 is made up of 15 amino acids. CDR3 sequence reads: CASSPGQGGNTEAFF. The DNA of the CDR3 is TGTGCCAGCTCACCCGGACAGGGTGGAAACACTGAAGCTTTCTTT. Filled out from reference TRBV18 and TRBJ1-1, the complete variable domain reads NAGVMQNPRHLVRRRGQEARLRCSPMKGHSHVYWYRQLPEEGLKFMVYLQKENIIDESGMPKERFSAEFPKEGPSILRIQQVVRGDSAAYFCASSPGQGGNTEAFFGQGTRLTVV.

The CDR3 bases are TGTGCCAGCAGCTTAGGGCTAGCGGACTCCTACGAGCAGTACTTC. It is translated as CASSLGLADSYEQYF. The chain combines TRBV7-8 with TRBJ2-7; 7 bases line up with TRBD2. Trimming removed 1 base from V and 0 bases from J; junction bases left unmatched: 3. This CDR3 is 15 amino acids long. Per the germline V gene, CDR1 is SGHVS and CDR2 is FQNEAQ. The variable domain in full, with the rest retrieved from reference TRBV7-8 and TRBJ2-7, is GAGVSQSPRYKVAKRGQDVALRCDPISGHVSLFWYQQALGQGPEFLTYFQNEAQLDKSGLPSDRFFAERPEGSVSTLKIQRTQQEDSAVYLCASSLGLADSYEQYFGPGTRLTVT.